This T cell receptor beta chain was obtained from a study of T cells in Graves' hyperthyroidism and ophthalmopathy. Background on the study: Peripheral blood was acquired at first diagnosis, ahead of any therapy whatsoever.

This CDR3 is 15 amino acids long. Germline CDR1 and CDR2: MDHEN and SYDVKM. V gave up 6 bases and J gave up 6 bases; unmatched junction bases: 13. TCR beta CDR3 regions were amplified from RNA. Primed by the HTBI set, a first-round RT-PCR was run on the TCR CDR3. TCRdb processed the multiplex PCR reads anew with MiXCR; each CDR3 protein has one entry. The table shows around 700,000 distinct CDR3 sequences, with approximately 19% occurring only once. The V and J genes are TRBV28 and TRBJ1-1, with TRBD1 matching over 7 bases. The sample was blood. The receptor comes from a woman aged 50 to 60 with Graves' hyperthyroidism that later progressed to Graves' ophthalmopathy. Written as DNA, the CDR3 is TGTGCCAGCAGCCAAGCGGCCCAGGGGGAAGCTGAAGCTTTCTTT. The encoded protein is CASSQAAQGEAEAFF.